These 27 T cell receptor beta chains came from one sample sequenced in a study of blood T cell repertoires in COVID-19. TCRdb's table, derived via immunoSEQ multiplex PCR, lists solely in-frame clones and lacks some. The sample gives about 170,000 clones, about four fifths of which show up once; roughly 8% is in the top ten. The sample taken for sequencing was peripheral blood. The receptors shown here come from a man in his forties who had recovered from COVID-19.

This sequence joins TRBV29-1 and TRBJ1-2; no firm D call. The CDR3 has 12 amino acids. V lost 5 bases to trimming and J lost 0 bases, with 7 bases between them. The germline V gene encodes CDR1 SQVTM and CDR2 ANQGSEA. DNA of the CDR3: TGCAGCGTTTCGAGTCCTAACTATGGCTACACCTTC. Protein sequence: CSVSSPNYGYTF.

This clone appeared a single time. The V call is TRBV11-3, the J call TRBJ1-1; 9 nucleotides agree with TRBD1. Germline CDR1 reads SGHNT; CDR2 reads YENEEA. The V and J ends lost 7 bases and 7 bases, in that order; junction bases with no gene match: 16. The CDR3 loop spans 16 amino acids. The CDR3 loop is CASIRGPGTGLGEAFF. CDR3 nucleotide sequence: TGTGCCAGCATCCGGGGTCCCGGGACAGGGTTGGGTGAAGCTTTCTTT.

The V and J genes are TRBV6-5 and TRBJ1-3; D ambiguous. CDR3 size: 14 residues. Deletions cut 6 bases from V and 0 bases from J, with 9 bases between. CDR1 MNHEY and CDR2 SVGAGI come from the germline V gene. The CDR3 reads CASRLQPSGNTIYF. DNA for the CDR3: TGTGCCAGCAGGTTACAGCCCTCTGGAAACACCATATATTTT.

The rearrangement links TRBV27 to TRBJ1-5; D is uncertain. Trimming removed 10 bases from V and 6 bases from J, with 13 bases in between. CDR3 length: 12 residues. CDR1 and CDR2 (germline): MNHEY, SMNVEV (reference sequence). The CDR3 region has the DNA TGTGCCACCAGAGCGTTTGGTCAGCCCCAGCATTTT. Its protein is CATRAFGQPQHF.

The chain uses TRBV4-2 and TRBJ2-5, with TRBD2 matching over 10 bases. Germline V gives CDR1 LGHNA, CDR2 YNFKEQ. After removal of 2 bases from V and 5 bases from J, the junction contained 2 bases not matched to a gene. The CDR3 has 14 residues. CDR3 DNA sequence: TGTGCCAGCAGCCAACCGGGACTAGCGGAGACCCAGTACTTC. It translates to CASSQPGLAETQYF.

The chain joins TRBV4-3 to TRBJ2-7; weak D call: TRBD1 (5 bases). The CDR3 extends over 15 amino acids. Germline V lookup: CDR1 LGHNA, CDR2 YSLEER. Trimming stripped 0 bases from V and 0 bases from J, with 9 bases between. The CDR3 DNA reads TGCGCCAGCAGCCAAGATGCGCAGGGCTCCTACGAGCAGTACTTC. Amino acid sequence: CASSQDAQGSYEQYF.

The chain has TRBV7-3 and TRBJ2-1; 7 bases map to TRBD2. CDR3 length equals 16 residues. Germline values: CDR1 SGHTA, CDR2 FQGTGA. V shed 5 bases and J 5 bases; nucleotides not matched to a gene: 12. The CDR3 DNA is TGTGCCAGCAGCGCTAGCTCTCTAGCGGCCAACAATGAGCAGTTCTTC. This codes for CASSASSLAANNEQFF.

The V call is TRBV7-9, the J call TRBJ1-4; no firm D call. The ends were cut back, 5 bases at V and 11 bases at J, with 12 bases in the middle. The CDR3 runs 12 residues. Germline V CDR1 and CDR2: SEHNR, FQNEAQ (reference sequence). The CDR3 bases are TGTGCCAGCAGCCCACCCTCTGAGAAACTGTTTTTT. It codes for CASSPPSEKLFF.

The chain links TRBV7-6 to TRBJ2-5; tentative D call: TRBD2 (5 bases). V was pared by 9 bases and J by 0 bases, with 11 bases between. CDR3 length: 13 residues. Per the germline V gene, CDR1 is SGHVS and CDR2 is FNYEAQ. The CDR3 DNA is TGTGCCAGTAAGCGGAGGTACCAAGAGACCCAGTACTTC. Protein product: CASKRRYQETQYF.

This clone has a handful of counts. V gene TRBV6-5 combines with J gene TRBJ2-2; no clear D gene. Deletions cut 4 bases from V and 2 bases from J, with 11 bases between. The CDR3 has 15 residues. Germline V gene lookup returns CDR1 MNHEY and CDR2 SVGAGI. In nucleotides, the CDR3 is TGTGCCAGCAGTTCAGCCGCGGATAACACCGGGGAGCTGTTTTTT. As protein: CASSSAADNTGELFF.

This chain joins TRBV6-5 and TRBJ2-2, with TRBD1 matching 7 bases. The CDR3 loop spans 15 amino acids. Per the germline V gene, CDR1 is MNHEY and CDR2 is SVGAGI. The ends lost 0 bases at V and 4 bases at J; junction bases unmatched: 2. CDR3 DNA: TGTGCCAGCAGTTACTCTAGGGGGCCCACCGGGGAGCTGTTTTTT. It is translated as CASSYSRGPTGELFF.

In nucleotides, the CDR3 is TGTGCCAGCAGCGTAGAAGGGACAGGGCCCTACGAGCAGTACTTC. Translation: CASSVEGTGPYEQYF. The V gene is TRBV9, the J gene TRBJ2-7, with 9 bases matching TRBD1. Germline assignment: CDR1 SGDLS and CDR2 YYNGEE. Trimming at V came to 0 bases and at J to 2 bases, leaving 3 bases not matched to a gene. The CDR3 consists of 15 residues.

V gene TRBV28 combines with J gene TRBJ2-1; the match to TRBD2 covers 8 bases. Germline V lookup: CDR1 MDHEN, CDR2 SYDVKM. The V segment lost 6 bases and the J segment 4 bases; nucleotides outside the gene matches: 11. This CDR3 comprises 16 residues. The DNA for the CDR3 is TGTGCCAGCAGATCTTGGAAGGGACTAGATTACAATGAGCAGTTCTTC. Translating it yields CASRSWKGLDYNEQFF.

Only a few counts were recorded for this clone. The chain employs TRBV6-1 and TRBJ2-1; 7 bases align to TRBD1. CDR1 MNHNS and CDR2 SASEGT come from the germline V gene. Losses at the gene ends were 2 bases for V and 6 bases for J; bases not matched to a gene: 7. There are 15 residues in the CDR3. CDR3 in amino acids: CASSEQGESSNEQFF. The CDR3 DNA reads as TGTGCCAGCAGTGAACAGGGGGAATCTTCCAATGAGCAGTTCTTC.

This rearrangement joins TRBV7-2 to TRBJ2-7; tentatively, D is TRBD2 (7 bases). CDR1 and CDR2 from the germline V gene are SGHTA and FQGNSA. V lost 5 bases and J lost 4, with 15 bases in between. This CDR3 spans 14 amino acids. The CDR3 here is CASSAEGGAYEQYF. Here the CDR3 DNA reads TGTGCCAGCAGCGCGGAGGGGGGGGCATACGAGCAGTACTTC.

This clone was seen a handful of times. The chain couples TRBV6-2 or TRBV6-3 to TRBJ2-7; the D gene is possibly TRBD2 (6 bases). Trimming removed 6 bases from V and 0 bases from J, with 12 bases in between. Looked up from germline, CDR1 is MNHEY and CDR2 is SVGEGT. This CDR3 region has 14 residues. CDR3 bases: TGTGCCAGCAGCCCCGCGGGGAGCTCCTACGAGCAGTACTTC. Its translation is CASSPAGSSYEQYF.

The V call is TRBV4-1, the J call TRBJ2-2; tentatively, D is TRBD2 (6 bases). The CDR3 consists of 15 residues. The germline gives CDR1 MGHRA, CDR2 YSYEKL. Trimming took off 5 bases at V and 4 bases at J, with 14 bases between the two ends. In nucleotides, the CDR3 is TGCGCCAGCAGCTATCTCGTGGGGGGCACCGGGGAGCTGTTTTTT. It codes for CASSYLVGGTGELFF.

V and J are TRBV15 and TRBJ2-1, with TRBD2 identical over 11 bases. The CDR3 length is 15 residues. Trimming removed 3 bases from V and 8 bases from J; junction bases left unmatched: 6. Germline values: CDR1 LNHNV, CDR2 YYDKDF (reference sequence). The DNA for the CDR3 is TGTGCCACCAGCAGGCTAGCGGGAGGAGGCTATGAGCAGTTCTTC. Amino acid sequence: CATSRLAGGGYEQFF.

The J gene is TRBJ2-1, the V gene TRBV20-1, with 10 bases lining up with TRBD1. Germline CDR1 DFQATT, CDR2 SNEGSKA (reference sequence). Unmatched junction bases numbered 5, after V lost 3 bases and J lost 3 bases. CDR3 length: 15 residues. The CDR3 nucleotides are TGCAGTGCTAGTAACCGGGACAGGGGCTACAATGAGCAGTTCTTC. Residues: CSASNRDRGYNEQFF.

The V and J genes are TRBV2 and TRBJ2-5; a possible D gene is TRBD1 (5 bases). With 5 bases removed from V and 5 bases from J, the gap between germline ends came to 12 bases. Germline lookup yields CDR1 SNHLY and CDR2 FYNNEI. There are 13 residues in the CDR3. The CDR3 sequence is CASSLRQTETQYF. CDR3 nucleotides: TGTGCCAGCAGTCTCCGACAGACGGAGACCCAGTACTTC. The whole variable domain, filled in from reference TRBV2 and TRBJ2-5, reads EPEVTQTPSHQVTQMGQEVILRCVPISNHLYFYWYRQILGQKVEFLVSFYNNEISEKSEIFDDQFSVERPDGSNFTLKIRSTKLEDSAMYFCASSLRQTETQYFGPGTRLLVL.

The chain links TRBV10-3 to TRBJ1-2, with D maybe TRBD1 (6 bases). The CDR3 is 13 residues long. Trimming cost V 6 bases and J 6 bases, with 14 bases left between them. CDR1 ENHRY and CDR2 SYGVKD come from the germline V gene. This CDR3 reads CAISAETGHGYTF. CDR3 in DNA: TGTGCCATCAGCGCAGAGACAGGCCATGGCTACACCTTC.

This clone has a handful of counts. V gene TRBV4-1 combines with J gene TRBJ1-2, with D unclear. Germline CDR1 and CDR2: MGHRA and YSYEKL. The CDR3 is 14 residues long. V lost 4 bases and J 8 bases, leaving 17 bases between the germline ends. The CDR3 region has the DNA TGCGCCAGCAGCCCGGACGGAGGACTTGGCGGCTACACCTTC. It specifies CASSPDGGLGGYTF.

J is TRBJ2-1 and V is TRBV4-2; TRBD2 matches 11 bases. The CDR3 has 18 amino acids. Per germline, CDR1 LGHNA and CDR2 YNFKEQ. V trimming: 4 bases; J trimming: 6 bases; junction bases outside the gene matches: 14. The CDR3 sequence: CASSRPPTGTSGVNEQFF. In DNA, the CDR3 is TGTGCCAGCAGCCGCCCTCCTACCGGGACTAGCGGAGTCAATGAGCAGTTCTTC.

The chain employs TRBV18 and TRBJ2-7, with 8 bases matching TRBD1. The CDR3 has 13 residues. Germline trimming cut 2 bases from V and 5 bases from J; bases unmatched to any gene: 2. The germline V gene encodes CDR1 KGHSH and CDR2 LQKENI. The CDR3 coding sequence is TGTGCCAGCTCACCATCGACAGGGGACGAGCAGTACTTC. Encoded protein: CASSPSTGDEQYF. Variable domain in full (rest from reference TRBV18 and TRBJ2-7): NAGVMQNPRHLVRRRGQEARLRCSPMKGHSHVYWYRQLPEEGLKFMVYLQKENIIDESGMPKERFSAEFPKEGPSILRIQQVVRGDSAAYFCASSPSTGDEQYFGPGTRLTVT.

A few counts support this clone. This chain joins TRBV7-6 and TRBJ2-3; TRBD2 matches at 8 bases. V dropped 5 bases and J dropped 5; count of bases not matched to a gene: 6. Per the germline V gene, CDR1 is SGHVS and CDR2 is FNYEAQ. The CDR3 has 14 amino acids. The chain's CDR3 is CASSPGGAEDTQYF. The CDR3 nucleotides read TGTGCCAGCAGCCCCGGGGGGGCCGAAGATACGCAGTATTTT.

CDR3 bases: TGTGCCAGCAGTAGGCCGGGGACAGAGGAAGCTTTCTTT. Residues: CASSRPGTEEAFF. The chain combines TRBV6-6 with TRBJ1-1, with TRBD1 matching over 7 bases. Looked up from germline, CDR1 is MNHNY and CDR2 is SVGAGI (reference sequence). The ends lost 5 bases at V and 8 bases at J; junction bases unmatched: 8. This CDR3 has 13 amino acids.

The V call is TRBV29-1, the J call TRBJ2-2; 9 positions match TRBD2. With 6 bases clipped from V and 4 bases from J, the junction kept 9 bases outside the gene matches. Germline values: CDR1 SQVTM, CDR2 ANQGSEA. CDR3 size: 15 residues. CDR3 loop: CSVQIAGALTGELFF. CDR3 bases: TGCAGCGTCCAAATAGCGGGGGCACTCACCGGGGAGCTGTTTTTT.